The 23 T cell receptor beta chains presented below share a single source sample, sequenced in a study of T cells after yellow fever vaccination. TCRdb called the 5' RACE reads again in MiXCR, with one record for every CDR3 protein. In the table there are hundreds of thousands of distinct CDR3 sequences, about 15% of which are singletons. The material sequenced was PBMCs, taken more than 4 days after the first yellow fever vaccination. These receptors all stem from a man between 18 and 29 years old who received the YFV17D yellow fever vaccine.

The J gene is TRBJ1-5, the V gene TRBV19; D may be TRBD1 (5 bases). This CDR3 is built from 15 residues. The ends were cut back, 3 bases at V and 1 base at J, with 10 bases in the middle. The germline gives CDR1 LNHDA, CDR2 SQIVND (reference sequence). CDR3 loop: CASSMGQKSNQPQHF. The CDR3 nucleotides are TGTGCCAGTAGTATGGGGCAGAAAAGCAATCAGCCCCAGCATTTT.

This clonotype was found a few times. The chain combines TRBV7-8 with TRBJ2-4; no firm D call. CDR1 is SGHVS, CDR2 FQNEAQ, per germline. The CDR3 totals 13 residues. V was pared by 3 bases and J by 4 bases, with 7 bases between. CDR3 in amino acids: CASSLDPKNIQYF. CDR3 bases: TGTGCCAGCAGCTTGGACCCAAAAAACATTCAGTACTTC.

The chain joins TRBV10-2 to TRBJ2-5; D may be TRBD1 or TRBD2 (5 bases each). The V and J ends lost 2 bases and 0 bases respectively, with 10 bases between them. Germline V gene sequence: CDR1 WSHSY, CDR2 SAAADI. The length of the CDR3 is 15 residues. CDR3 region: CASSEGTGHQETQYF. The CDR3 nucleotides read TGCGCCAGCAGTGAGGGTACGGGGCACCAAGAGACCCAGTACTTC.

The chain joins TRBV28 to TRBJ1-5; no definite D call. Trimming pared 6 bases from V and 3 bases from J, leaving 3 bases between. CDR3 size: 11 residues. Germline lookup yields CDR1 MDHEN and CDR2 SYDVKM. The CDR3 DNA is TGTGCCAGCAGCGACAATCAGCCCCAGCATTTT. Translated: CASSDNQPQHF.

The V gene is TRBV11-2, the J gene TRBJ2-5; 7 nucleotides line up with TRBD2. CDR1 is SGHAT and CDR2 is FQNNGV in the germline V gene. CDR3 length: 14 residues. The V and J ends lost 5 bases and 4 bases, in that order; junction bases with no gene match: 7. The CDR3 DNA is TGTGCCAGCAGCCATACTGGGGGGGGAGAGACCCAGTACTTC. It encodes CASSHTGGGETQYF.

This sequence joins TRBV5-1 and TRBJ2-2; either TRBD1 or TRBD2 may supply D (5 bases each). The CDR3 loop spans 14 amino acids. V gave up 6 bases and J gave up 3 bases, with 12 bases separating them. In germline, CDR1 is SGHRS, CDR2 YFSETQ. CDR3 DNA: TGCGCCAGCACCCCGCAGGGAGACACCGGGGAGCTGTTTTTT. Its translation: CASTPQGDTGELFF.

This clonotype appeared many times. The DNA of the CDR3 is TGTGCCAGCAGCGTAGACGGGGAGCCAGATACGCAGTATTTT. It translates to CASSVDGEPDTQYF. This chain uses TRBV9 with TRBJ2-3, with TRBD2 as a possible D gene (5 bases). V was clipped by 0 bases and J by 4 bases, with 9 bases between them. The CDR3 loop spans 14 amino acids. Germline lookup yields CDR1 SGDLS and CDR2 YYNGEE.

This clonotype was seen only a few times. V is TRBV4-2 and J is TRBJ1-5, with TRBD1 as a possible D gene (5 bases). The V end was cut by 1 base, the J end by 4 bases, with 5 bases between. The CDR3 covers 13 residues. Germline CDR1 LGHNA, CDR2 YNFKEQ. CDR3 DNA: TGTGCCAGCAGCCAAGGACAGAATCAGCCCCAGCATTTT. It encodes CASSQGQNQPQHF.

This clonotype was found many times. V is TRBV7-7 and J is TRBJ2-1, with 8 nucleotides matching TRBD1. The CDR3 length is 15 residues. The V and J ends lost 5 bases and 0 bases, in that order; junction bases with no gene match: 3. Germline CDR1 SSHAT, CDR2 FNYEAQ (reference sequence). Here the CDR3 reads CASSADRGSYNEQFF. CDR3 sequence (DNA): TGTGCCAGCAGCGCAGACAGGGGCTCCTACAATGAGCAGTTCTTC.

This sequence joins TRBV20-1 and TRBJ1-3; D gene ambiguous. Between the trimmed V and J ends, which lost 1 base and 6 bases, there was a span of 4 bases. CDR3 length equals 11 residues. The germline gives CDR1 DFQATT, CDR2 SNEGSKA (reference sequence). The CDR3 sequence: CSARAPNTIYF. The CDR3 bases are TGCAGTGCTAGAGCCCCAAACACCATATATTTT.

The CDR3 nucleotides are TGCAGTGCTGTGGGGTACCAGGGTGGCAAACTGTTTTTT. This encodes CSAVGYQGGKLFF. The chain carries TRBV20-1 and TRBJ1-4, with D maybe TRBD1 (5 bases). With 5 bases removed from V and 11 bases from J, the gap between germline ends came to 18 bases. The CDR3 loop spans 13 amino acids. Germline CDR1 reads DFQATT; CDR2 reads SNEGSKA (reference sequence).

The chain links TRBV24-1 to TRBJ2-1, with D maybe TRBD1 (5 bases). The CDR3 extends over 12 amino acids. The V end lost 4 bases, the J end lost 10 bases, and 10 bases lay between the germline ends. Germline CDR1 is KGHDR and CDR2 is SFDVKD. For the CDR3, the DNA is TGTGCCACCAGTGAAACAGGTCGGGAGCAGTTCTTC. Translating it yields CATSETGREQFF.

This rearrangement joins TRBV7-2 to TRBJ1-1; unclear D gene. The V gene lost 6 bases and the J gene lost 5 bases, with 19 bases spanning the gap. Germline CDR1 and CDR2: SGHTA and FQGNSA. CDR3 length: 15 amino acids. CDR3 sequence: CASSKASGPPTEAFF. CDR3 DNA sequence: TGTGCCAGCAGTAAAGCTTCCGGCCCCCCGACTGAAGCTTTCTTT. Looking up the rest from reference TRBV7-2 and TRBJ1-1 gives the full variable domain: GAGVSQSPSNKVTEKGKDVELRCDPISGHTALYWYRQSLGQGLEFLIYFQGNSAPDKSGLPSDRFSAERTGGSVSTLTIQRTQQEDSAVYLCASSKASGPPTEAFFGQGTRLTVV.

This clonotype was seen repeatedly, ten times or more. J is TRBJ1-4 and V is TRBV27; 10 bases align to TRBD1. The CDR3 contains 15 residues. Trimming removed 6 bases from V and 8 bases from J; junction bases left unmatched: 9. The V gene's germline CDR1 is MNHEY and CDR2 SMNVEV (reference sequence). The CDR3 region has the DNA TGTGCCAGCAGCTTGACAGGGGGCCGCGGGGAAAAACTGTTTTTT. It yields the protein CASSLTGGRGEKLFF.

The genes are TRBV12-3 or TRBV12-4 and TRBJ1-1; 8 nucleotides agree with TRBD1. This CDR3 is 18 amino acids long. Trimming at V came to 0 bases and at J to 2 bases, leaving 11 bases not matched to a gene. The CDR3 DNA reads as TGTGCCAGCAGTTTAGCCCCGGGACAGGCGGTCAGTAACACTGAAGCTTTCTTT. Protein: CASSLAPGQAVSNTEAFF.

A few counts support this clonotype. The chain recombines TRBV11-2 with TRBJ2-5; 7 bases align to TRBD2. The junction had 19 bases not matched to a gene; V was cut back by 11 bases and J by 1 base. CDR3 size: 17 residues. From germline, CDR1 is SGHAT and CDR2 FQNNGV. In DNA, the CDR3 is TGTGCCTCCGCAAGCACAACCCTGGCGGGGGTCCAAGAGACCCAGTACTTC. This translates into CASASTTLAGVQETQYF. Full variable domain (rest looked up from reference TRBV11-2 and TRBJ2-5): EAGVAQSPRYKIIEKRQSVAFWCNPISGHATLYWYQQILGQGPKLLIQFQNNGVVDDSQLPKDRFSAERLKGVDSTLKIQPAKLEDSAVYLCASASTTLAGVQETQYFGPGTRLLVL.

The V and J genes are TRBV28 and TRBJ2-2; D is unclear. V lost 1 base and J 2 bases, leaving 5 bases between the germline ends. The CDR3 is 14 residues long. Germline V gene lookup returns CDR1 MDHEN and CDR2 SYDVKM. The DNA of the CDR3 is TGTGCCAGCAGTTTATTACTCAACACCGGGGAGCTGTTTTTT. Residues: CASSLLLNTGELFF.

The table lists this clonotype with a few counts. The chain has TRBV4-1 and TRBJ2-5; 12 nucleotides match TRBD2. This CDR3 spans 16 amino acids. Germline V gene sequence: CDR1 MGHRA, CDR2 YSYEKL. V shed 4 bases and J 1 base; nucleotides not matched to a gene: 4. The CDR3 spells CASSPTSGGLQETQYF. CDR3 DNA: TGCGCCAGCAGCCCTACTAGCGGGGGGCTCCAAGAGACCCAGTACTTC.

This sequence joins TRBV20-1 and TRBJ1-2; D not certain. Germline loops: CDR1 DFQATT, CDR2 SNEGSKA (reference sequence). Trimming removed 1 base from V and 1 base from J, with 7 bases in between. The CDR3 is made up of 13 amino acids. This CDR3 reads CSARGVLNYGYTF. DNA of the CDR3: TGCAGTGCTAGAGGAGTTCTTAACTATGGCTACACCTTC.

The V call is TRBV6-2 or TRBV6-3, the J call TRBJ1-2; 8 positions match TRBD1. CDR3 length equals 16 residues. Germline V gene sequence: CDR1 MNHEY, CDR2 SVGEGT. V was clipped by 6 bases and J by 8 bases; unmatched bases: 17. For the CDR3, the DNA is TGTGCCAGCAGCCTTACCGGGACAGGCCTATTAGGAGGCTACACCTTC. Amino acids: CASSLTGTGLLGGYTF.

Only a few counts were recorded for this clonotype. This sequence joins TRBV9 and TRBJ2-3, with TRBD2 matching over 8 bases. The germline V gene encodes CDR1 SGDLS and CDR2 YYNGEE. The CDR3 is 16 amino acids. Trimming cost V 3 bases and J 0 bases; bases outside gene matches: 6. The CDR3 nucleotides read TGTGCCAGCAGCGGATTTAGCGGGGCCAGCACAGATACGCAGTATTTT. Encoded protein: CASSGFSGASTDTQYF.

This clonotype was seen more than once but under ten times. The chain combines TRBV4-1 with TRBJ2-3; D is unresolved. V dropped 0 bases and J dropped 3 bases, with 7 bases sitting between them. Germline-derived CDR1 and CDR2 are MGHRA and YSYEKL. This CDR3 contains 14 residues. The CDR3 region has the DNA TGCGCCAGCAGCCAAGATTCCCAGACAGATACGCAGTATTTT. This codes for CASSQDSQTDTQYF.

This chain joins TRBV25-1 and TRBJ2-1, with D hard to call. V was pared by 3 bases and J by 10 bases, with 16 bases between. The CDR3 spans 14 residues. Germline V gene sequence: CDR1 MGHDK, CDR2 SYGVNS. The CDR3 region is CASSDLSGDREQFF. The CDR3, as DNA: TGTGCCAGCAGTGACCTATCAGGTGATAGGGAGCAGTTCTTC.